These T cell receptor beta chains were read from a single sample in a study of OX40 agonist ivuxolimab in advanced cancers. Only in-frame clones appear in the TCRdb table, and some are missing; sequencing was by immunoSEQ multiplex PCR. The data hold about 79,000 clones, with under 95% observed a single time. Sample: CD4+ or CD8+ T cells sorted from blood, taken in a trial of the OX40 agonist ivuxolimab. These receptors originate from an adult with an advanced solid tumor such as melanoma, head and neck, liver or kidney cancer. Each CDR3 is given with its conserved first and last residue. Fields, in order: CDR3 protein, CDR3 DNA, V gene, D gene, J gene, CDR3 length, clone size. A D gene is named only where the DNA matches it firmly. Clone size is given for some rows only: seen once, a few or many times, or a class if the clone is expanded.

CAWSPVGGIVGYTF TGTGCCTGGAGCCCGGTAGGGGGCATTGTTGGCTACACCTTC TRBV30 TRBD1 TRBJ1-2 14 NA
CASSTGGDTDTQYF TGTGCCAGCAGCACCGGGGGGGACACAGATACGCAGTATTTT TRBV9 TRBD2 TRBJ2-3 14 NA
CATRGGATEAFF TGCGCCACCAGAGGGGGGGCCACTGAAGCTTTCTTT TRBV4-1 NA TRBJ1-1 12 few
CSVVVGDLYGYTF TGCAGCGTTGTGGTAGGGGACCTCTATGGCTACACCTTC TRBV29-1 NA TRBJ1-2 13 NA
CSVELPPRDRGPFSYGYTF TGCAGCGTTGAACTTCCGCCTCGGGACAGGGGGCCCTTTTCCTATGGCTACACCTTC TRBV29-1 TRBD1 TRBJ1-2 19 NA
CASSDGDWGYNEQFF TGTGCCAGCAGTGACGGGGACTGGGGCTACAATGAGCAGTTCTTC TRBV6-4 NA TRBJ2-1 15 NA
CASSLPGHSKNIQYF TGTGCCAGCAGCTTACCAGGGCATTCCAAAAACATTCAGTACTTC TRBV7-8 NA TRBJ2-4 15 NA
CASSLAEGPRNSPLHF TGTGCCAGCAGCTTGGCCGAGGGCCCGAGGAATTCACCCCTCCACTTT TRBV5-4 NA TRBJ1-6 16 NA
CASSDGETQYF TGTGCCAGCAGTGATGGAGAGACCCAGTACTTC TRBV2 NA TRBJ2-5 11 NA
CASSSRGQVSTDTQYF TGTGCCAGCAGCTCCCGGGGACAGGTTAGCACAGATACGCAGTATTTT TRBV7-6 TRBD1 TRBJ2-3 16 NA
CASSEARRDEQFF TGTGCCAGCAGTGAAGCGCGGCGGGATGAGCAGTTCTTC TRBV2 NA TRBJ2-1 13 medium-sized
CATSSGGRETQYF TGTGCCACCTCTAGCGGGGGCCGGGAGACCCAGTACTTC TRBV11-2 TRBD2 TRBJ2-5 13 once
CASSTGQGVNYEQYF TGTGCCAGCAGCACGGGACAGGGAGTAAACTACGAGCAGTACTTC TRBV16 TRBD1 TRBJ2-7 15 NA
CASSFPSGGGETQYF TGTGCCAGCAGCTTCCCTAGCGGGGGAGGCGAGACCCAGTACTTC TRBV7-6 TRBD2 TRBJ2-5 15 NA
CASSESGSNEQFF TGTGCCAGCAGTGAATCGGGGTCCAATGAGCAGTTCTTC TRBV6-4 NA TRBJ2-1 13 NA
CASSFWTGLAYGYTF TGTGCCAGCAGCTTCTGGACAGGGCTAGCCTATGGCTACACCTTC TRBV5-5 TRBD1 TRBJ1-2 15 NA
CSVAGGPDYGYTF TGCAGCGTTGCGGGGGGCCCCGACTATGGCTACACCTTC TRBV29-1 NA TRBJ1-2 13 NA
CAISDLESSYNEQFF TGTGCCATCAGTGACTTGGAGAGCTCCTACAATGAGCAGTTCTTC TRBV10-3 NA TRBJ2-1 15 NA
CASSQDGAETYEQYF TGCGCCAGCAGCCAAGATGGAGCGGAAACCTACGAGCAGTACTTC TRBV4-3 NA TRBJ2-7 15 NA
CASSVVPRDEQYF TGTGCCAGCAGCGTAGTGCCCCGGGACGAGCAGTACTTC TRBV9 NA TRBJ2-7 13 NA
CASSSSPQGAYGYTF TGCGCCAGCAGCTCGTCGCCGCAGGGGGCGTATGGCTACACCTTC TRBV4-1 TRBD1 TRBJ1-2 15 NA
CASSFLQYQETQYF TGTGCCAGCAGCTTTTTACAATACCAAGAGACCCAGTACTTC TRBV5-8 NA TRBJ2-5 14 NA
CASSQPTGLTNEKLFF TGTGCCAGCAGTCAACCGACAGGGCTAACTAATGAAAAACTGTTTTTT TRBV27 TRBD1 TRBJ1-4 16 NA
CASSAWNSYEQYF TGTGCCAGCAGTGCGTGGAATTCCTACGAGCAGTACTTC TRBV6-1 NA TRBJ2-7 13 once
CSVGLSSYEQYF TGCAGCGTAGGTCTGAGCTCCTACGAGCAGTACTTC TRBV29-1 NA TRBJ2-7 12 NA
CAISEIAGGYEQYF TGTGCCATCAGTGAGATAGCGGGGGGGTACGAGCAGTACTTC TRBV10-3 TRBD2 TRBJ2-7 14 NA
CASSSGTGGHEQYF TGTGCCAGCAGTTCCGGGACAGGGGGCCACGAGCAGTACTTC TRBV27 TRBD1 TRBJ2-7 14 NA
CASSIGGGFGVVNTEAFF TGTGCCAGTAGTATTGGGGGAGGGTTTGGAGTGGTGAACACTGAAGCTTTCTTT TRBV19 NA TRBJ1-1 18 NA
CASSPPGVRPQHF TGTGCCAGCAGCCCCCCCGGAGTCAGGCCCCAGCATTTT TRBV21-1 NA TRBJ1-5 13 NA
CASTPLGGGEYNEQFF TGTGCCAGTACCCCTCTGGGCGGGGGGGAATACAATGAGCAGTTCTTC TRBV19 TRBD2 TRBJ2-1 16 NA
CASSLATGTASGYTF TGTGCCAGCAGCTTAGCTACCGGGACGGCCTCTGGCTACACCTTC TRBV7-9 NA TRBJ1-2 15 NA
CASSFRDIHTEAFF TGTGCCAGCAGCTTCCGGGACATTCACACTGAAGCTTTCTTT TRBV11-2 NA TRBJ1-1 14 NA
CASSLARGVTGELFF TGTGCCAGCAGCTTGGCCCGGGGGGTCACCGGGGAGCTGTTTTTT TRBV5-4 TRBD2 TRBJ2-2 15 once
CASSSPSGGETQYF TGTGCCAGCAGCTCCCCCAGCGGTGGAGAGACCCAGTACTTC TRBV5-4 NA TRBJ2-5 14 NA
CASSQVAGGAYGYTF TGCGCCAGCAGCCAAGTGGCAGGGGGCGCCTATGGCTACACCTTC TRBV4-1 TRBD1 TRBJ1-2 15 NA
CASSQVGSGGPTYEQYF TGCGCCAGCAGCCAAGTAGGTAGCGGGGGGCCTACCTACGAGCAGTACTTC TRBV4-1 TRBD2 TRBJ2-7 17 NA
CASSLGAGQPQHF TGTGCCAGCAGCTTAGGGGCGGGTCAGCCCCAGCATTTT TRBV11-2 NA TRBJ1-5 13 NA
CASSQEPPLNAKETQYF TGCGCCAGCAGCCAAGAACCTCCGCTGAATGCCAAAGAGACCCAGTACTTC TRBV4-1 NA TRBJ2-5 17 NA
CATRRGVEAFF TGTGCCACCCGGCGGGGAGTTGAAGCTTTCTTT TRBV6-5 NA TRBJ1-1 11 NA